This T cell receptor beta chain emerged from a study of cytomegalovirus exposure and HLA in healthy donors. The study's findings and limits: It was confirmed in vitro that a few of the CMV-associated chains were specific for CMV antigens. Reportedly, cytomegalovirus status was diagnosed with high sensitivity and specificity. One later analysis, an examination of the 100 to 150 validation repertoires, found that first-cohort TCR clusters tended to co-occur in them.

This clone turned up a few times. Its specificity is not known. The repertoire was sequenced with immunoSEQ multiplex PCR; TCRdb's copy has only in-frame clones and lacks some. The table shows roughly 250,000 clones, with approximately 87% occurring only once. V was cut by 1 base and J by 6 bases, with 12 bases left in between. From germline, CDR1 is SGHVS and CDR2 FQNEAQ. The CDR3 has 15 residues. The chain links TRBV7-8 to TRBJ2-2, with D possibly matching TRBD2 (5 bases). The specimen was PBMCs. This sequence originates from a man aged 18 to 29 in good health and CMV-seronegative. The CDR3 DNA is TGTGCCAGCAGCTTAGTAGTGGGAGAAGCCGGGGAGCTGTTTTTT. Amino acids: CASSLVVGEAGELFF.